Below are 17 T cell receptor beta chains sequenced from a single sample in a study of radiotherapy plus CTLA-4 blockade in lung cancer (dated by TCRdb to the late 2010s). Library preparation was by the immunoSEQ multiplex PCR assay. The table comes from immuneACCESS by way of TCRdb, which keeps in-frame sequences with V and J called. Part of the clones is missing from these tables; in studies checked, under half for an unresolved V gene and the rest for unknown reasons. A total of more than 100,000 clones appear in this sample, 70% to 90% of them only once. The top ten constitute 5.5% to 8% of the sample. The starting material was peripheral blood, obtained from a patient treated with radiotherapy plus ipilimumab. The receptors here all came from a human donor with non-small cell lung cancer that progressed on radiotherapy plus ipilimumab.

The chain employs TRBV18 and TRBJ1-1; D is ambiguous. The V end was cut by 2 bases, the J end by 0 bases, with 10 bases between. The germline V gene has CDR1 KGHSH and CDR2 LQKENI. This CDR3 has 15 amino acids. CDR3: CASSPGLTLNTEAFF. CDR3 DNA: TGTGCCAGCTCACCAGGCTTGACATTGAACACTGAAGCTTTCTTT.

The genes are TRBV12-1 and TRBJ2-2; TRBD2, the D gene given by the table, was not confirmed from the DNA. TRBV12-1 is listed as a pseudogene. This CDR3 is 16 amino acids long. CDR3 residues: CASSLSSGPNTGELFF. The CDR3 DNA reads as TGTGCCAGCAGCTTGTCTAGCGGGCCGAACACCGGGGAGCTGTTTTTT.

This chain uses TRBV5-1 with TRBJ1-1; 9 bases agree with TRBD1. CDR1 is SGHRS, CDR2 YFSETQ, per germline. The V segment lost 4 bases and the J segment 1 base; nucleotides outside the gene matches: 2. There are 14 residues in the CDR3. The CDR3 here is CASSLQGANTEAFF. As DNA, the CDR3 is TGCGCCAGCAGCCTACAGGGGGCGAACACTGAAGCTTTCTTT. The entire variable domain, with the rest obtained from reference TRBV5-1 and TRBJ1-1, is as follows: KAGVTQTPRYLIKTRGQQVTLSCSPISGHRSVSWYQQTPGQGLQFLFEYFSETQRNKGNFPGRFSGRQFSNSRSEMNVSTLELGDSALYLCASSLQGANTEAFFGQGTRLTVV.

The genes are TRBV10-1 and TRBJ2-7; D is possibly TRBD1 (6 bases). The germline gives CDR1 WNHNN, CDR2 SYGVQD (reference sequence). The CDR3 has 14 residues. Trimming shortened V by 0 bases and J by 5 bases, and 11 bases separated the two germline ends. CDR3 protein: CASSESNRVHEQYF. In DNA, the CDR3 is TGCGCCAGCAGTGAGTCAAACAGGGTTCACGAGCAGTACTTC.

The CDR3 nucleotides read TGTGCCAGTAGTATAGGTAGAGGAGGCCTTAGCTTGGCTTTCTTT. Translated, it gives CASSIGRGGLSLAFF. The J gene is TRBJ1-1, the V gene TRBV19; D is ambiguous. The germline V and J ends were trimmed by 1 base and 11 bases, with 20 bases remaining between them. Germline CDR1 LNHDA, CDR2 SQIVND (reference sequence). CDR3 length: 15 residues.

This chain links TRBV9 with TRBJ2-1; D call uncertain. V was shortened by 3 bases and J by 8 bases, with 9 bases between the two germline ends. The CDR3 loop spans 12 amino acids. Germline V gene sequence: CDR1 SGDLS, CDR2 YYNGEE. CDR3 sequence: CASSARDDEQFF. The DNA for the CDR3 is TGTGCCAGCAGCGCTAGGGATGATGAGCAGTTCTTC.

This clone turned up a few times. The rearrangement joins TRBV10-1 to TRBJ2-7, with 7 nucleotides matching TRBD1. Germline assignment: CDR1 WNHNN and CDR2 SYGVQD (reference sequence). With 2 bases clipped from V and 3 bases from J, the junction kept 4 bases outside the gene matches. This CDR3 comprises 14 residues. In DNA form, the CDR3 reads TGCGCCAGCAGTGAGGGGGACAGAAGCTACGAGCAGTACTTC. Residues: CASSEGDRSYEQYF.

This chain joins TRBV5-1 and TRBJ1-2, with 7 positions matching TRBD1. This CDR3 region has 13 residues. J was trimmed by 7 bases and V by 1 base; bases with no gene match: 4. Germline loops: CDR1 SGHRS, CDR2 YFSETQ. In DNA, the CDR3 is TGCGCCAGCAGCTTGCCAGGGACAGTTGGCTACACCTTC. Protein product: CASSLPGTVGYTF. The whole variable domain, filled in from reference TRBV5-1 and TRBJ1-2, reads KAGVTQTPRYLIKTRGQQVTLSCSPISGHRSVSWYQQTPGQGLQFLFEYFSETQRNKGNFPGRFSGRQFSNSRSEMNVSTLELGDSALYLCASSLPGTVGYTFGSGTRLTVV.

The chain couples TRBV18 to TRBJ2-6; possible D gene TRBD1, 6 bases. This CDR3 is built from 19 residues. V lost 3 bases and J 0 bases, leaving 18 bases between the germline ends. The germline V gene encodes CDR1 KGHSH and CDR2 LQKENI. CDR3 bases: TGTGCCAGCTCACCTTTGCAGTCAACAGGGTCCTCTGGGGCCAACGTCCTGACTTTC. Translating it yields CASSPLQSTGSSGANVLTF.

The V gene is TRBV9, the J gene TRBJ1-2; D gene uncertain. Germline-derived CDR1 and CDR2 are SGDLS and YYNGEE. Trimming removed 4 bases at V and 1 base at J, with 5 bases between. This CDR3 comprises 12 residues. This chain's CDR3 is CASSLVNYGYTF. The CDR3 region has the DNA TGTGCCAGCAGCCTGGTTAACTATGGCTACACCTTC.

The V gene is TRBV6-5, the J gene TRBJ2-3, with D possibly matching TRBD2 (5 bases). V lost 6 bases to trimming and J lost 0 bases, with 10 bases between them. This CDR3 is built from 14 residues. CDR1 is MNHEY and CDR2 is SVGAGI in the germline V gene. The CDR3 region is CASSPDWSTDTQYF. CDR3 DNA: TGTGCCAGCAGCCCGGACTGGAGCACAGATACGCAGTATTTT.

This chain links TRBV4-1 with TRBJ2-5; 12 nucleotides match TRBD1. The better agreement between TRBJ2-7 and the DNA end casts doubt on the J call. The CDR3 sequence is 18 residues long. Germline V gene data show CDR1 as MGHRA and CDR2 as YSYEKL. CDR3 sequence (DNA): TGCGCCAGCAGCCAAGATTTTGCAGGGACAGGGGGCACCGACGAGCAGTACTTC. It translates to CASSQDFAGTGGTDEQYF.

The chain links TRBV30 to TRBJ2-7; 7 positions agree with TRBD1. Germline V gene lookup returns CDR1 GTSNPN and CDR2 SVGIG (reference sequence). The CDR3 loop spans 12 amino acids. For the CDR3, the DNA is TGTGCTTCGAAACAGGGGACCTACGAGCAGTACTTC. Translation gives CASKQGTYEQYF.

The chain has TRBV2 and TRBJ1-4; D call uncertain. The CDR3 runs to 14 residues. Trimming pared 2 bases from V and 6 bases from J, leaving 10 bases between. Germline V gives CDR1 SNHLY, CDR2 FYNNEI. The CDR3: CASSELRTHEKLFF. In nucleotides, the CDR3 is TGTGCCAGCAGTGAACTTCGGACTCATGAAAAACTGTTTTTT.

The chain combines TRBV7-6 with TRBJ1-1; 8 bases line up with TRBD1. The V and J ends lost 1 base and 8 bases, in that order; junction bases with no gene match: 6. This CDR3 region has 14 residues. Germline V gene sequence: CDR1 SGHVS, CDR2 FNYEAQ. The CDR3 reads CASSLGRGPLEAFF. The CDR3 DNA sequence: TGTGCCAGCAGCTTAGGCAGGGGGCCACTCGAAGCTTTCTTT.

This clone was detected only once. The rearrangement uses TRBV6-5 and TRBJ1-2; 7 positions agree with TRBD1. V was clipped by 0 bases and J by 2 bases; unmatched bases: 6. Germline CDR1 and CDR2: MNHEY and SVGAGI. The CDR3 runs to 16 residues. In DNA form, the CDR3 reads TGTGCCAGCAGTTACTCGGCCCCAGGGGGAAACTATGGCTACACCTTC. This codes for CASSYSAPGGNYGYTF.

The rearrangement uses TRBV27 and TRBJ1-2; D unresolved. The V end was cut by 9 bases, the J end by 8 bases, with 16 bases between. The CDR3 totals 12 residues. Germline-derived CDR1 and CDR2 are MNHEY and SMNVEV (reference sequence). CDR3 residues: CASSFVGGGYTF. In DNA form, the CDR3 reads TGTGCCAGTTCCTTCGTAGGTGGAGGCTACACCTTC.